The 14 T cell receptor beta chains listed next were all sequenced from one sample in a study of cytomegalovirus exposure and HLA in healthy donors. Vbeta (60) and Jbeta (13) primers were used in the PCR. Libraries were prepared by immunoSEQ multiplex PCR; TCRdb keeps only in-frame clonotypes and omits some of them. The data show 90,000 to 120,000 clones, approximately 73% seen once. Sequences were obtained from PBMCs. The receptors come from a man aged 25-45 years in good health and CMV-seronegative.

The chain joins TRBV28 to TRBJ1-2; D perhaps matches TRBD1 (6 bases). This CDR3 comprises 14 residues. Germline V gene data show CDR1 as MDHEN and CDR2 as SYDVKM. Trimming took off 6 bases at V and 8 bases at J, with 19 bases between the two ends. The DNA for the CDR3 is TGTGCCAGCAGAAATTCCGCAGAGGGGGAAGGCTACACCTTC. This encodes CASRNSAEGEGYTF.

The chain uses TRBV5-4 and TRBJ1-2; D gene uncertain. The CDR3 loop spans 14 amino acids. Germline-derived CDR1 and CDR2 are SGHNT and YYREEE (reference sequence). V lost 0 bases, J lost 0 bases, and 6 bases lay in between. CDR3 sequence (DNA): TGTGCCAGCAGCTTGGAACAGCCTAACTATGGCTACACCTTC. It encodes CASSLEQPNYGYTF.

The sample holds a few counts of this clone. The V and J genes are TRBV18 and TRBJ2-7, with TRBD2 identical over 9 bases. J gave up 3 bases and V 3 bases, and 6 bases lay outside the gene matches. The CDR3 consists of 15 residues. Germline assignment: CDR1 KGHSH and CDR2 LQKENI. The CDR3 spells CASSPSSGGNYEQYF. CDR3 sequence (DNA): TGTGCCAGCTCACCGAGTAGCGGGGGAAACTACGAGCAGTACTTC. Looking up the rest from reference TRBV18 and TRBJ2-7 gives the full variable domain: NAGVMQNPRHLVRRRGQEARLRCSPMKGHSHVYWYRQLPEEGLKFMVYLQKENIIDESGMPKERFSAEFPKEGPSILRIQQVVRGDSAAYFCASSPSSGGNYEQYFGPGTRLTVT.

The chain links TRBV9 to TRBJ2-1, with no clear D. The length of the CDR3 is 16 residues. Germline CDR1 is SGDLS and CDR2 is YYNGEE. V was trimmed by 0 bases and J by 1 base, leaving 11 bases between them. CDR3 nucleotide sequence: TGTGCCAGCAGCGTAGATCAGTGGAGTTCCTACAATGAGCAGTTCTTC. Amino acid sequence: CASSVDQWSSYNEQFF.

V is TRBV30 and J is TRBJ2-7, with 7 nucleotides matching TRBD1. The germline V gene encodes CDR1 GTSNPN and CDR2 SVGIG (reference sequence). CDR3 size: 15 residues. The V gene end was trimmed by 3 bases and the J gene end by 2 bases; junction bases not matched to a gene: 10. CDR3 bases: TGTGCCTGGAGACCCAGGACAGGCCCCACCTACGAGCAGTACTTC. Translation: CAWRPRTGPTYEQYF.

The V call is TRBV5-1, the J call TRBJ1-1; D is uncertain. Trimming left V 0 bases short and J 3 bases short, with 12 bases between. Germline CDR1 SGHRS, CDR2 YFSETQ. The CDR3 is 15 amino acids. The CDR3 nucleotides read TGCGCCAGCAGCTTGGCGCATTTGAGGGACACTGAAGCTTTCTTT. Its protein product is CASSLAHLRDTEAFF.

This chain connects TRBV29-1 to TRBJ1-2, with D perhaps TRBD1 (5 bases). The ends were cut back, 5 bases at V and 7 bases at J, with 17 bases in the middle. This CDR3 spans 13 amino acids. Germline CDR1 SQVTM, CDR2 ANQGSEA. The CDR3 nucleotides read TGCAGCGTTACCCCCCCGGCCAGGGCTGGCTACACCTTC. Translation: CSVTPPARAGYTF.

The chain links TRBV30 to TRBJ1-1; 9 nucleotides match TRBD1. Trimming took 0 bases from V and 10 from J; bases not matched to a gene: 6. The CDR3 contains 13 residues. Germline V CDR1 and CDR2: GTSNPN, SVGIG (reference sequence). The DNA of the CDR3 is TGTGCCTGGAGTGTCGGGACAGGGAGGGGAGCTTTCTTT. It translates to CAWSVGTGRGAFF.

This clone has a handful of counts. The V and J genes are TRBV30 and TRBJ2-7; a weak D match, TRBD2 (5 bases). The length of the CDR3 is 14 residues. Germline CDR1 reads GTSNPN; CDR2 reads SVGIG (reference sequence). CDR3 DNA: TGTGCTTTTTTCAAGCAGAGGGCGGCATACGAGCAGTACTTC. Translation: CAFFKQRAAYEQYF.

The chain joins TRBV4-1 to TRBJ2-1, with D possibly being TRBD2 (6 bases). V shed 4 bases and J shed 3 bases, with 13 bases lying between them. Germline CDR1 reads MGHRA; CDR2 reads YSYEKL. This CDR3 region has 15 residues. This CDR3 reads CASSLPGLGYNEQFF. CDR3 nucleotides: TGCGCCAGCAGCCTGCCGGGACTGGGCTACAATGAGCAGTTCTTC.

This clone was found a few times. The rearrangement uses TRBV6-1 and TRBJ2-7, with 9 bases aligning to TRBD1. In germline, CDR1 is MNHNS, CDR2 SASEGT. The V segment lost 5 bases and the J segment 4 bases; nucleotides outside the gene matches: 6. The length of the CDR3 is 14 residues. CDR3 bases: TGTGCCAGCAGTCCAGGACAGGGGAATTACGAGCAGTACTTC. The encoded protein is CASSPGQGNYEQYF.

The rearrangement links TRBV5-1 to TRBJ2-2, with TRBD2 identical over 14 bases. With V trimmed by 2 bases and J by 7 bases, 7 bases remained unmatched. The length of the CDR3 is 17 residues. Looked up from germline, CDR1 is SGHRS and CDR2 is YFSETQ. Here the CDR3 reads CASSLGTSGRMIGELFF. The CDR3 coding sequence is TGCGCCAGCAGCTTAGGGACTAGCGGGAGAATGATCGGGGAGCTGTTTTTT.

V usage is TRBV4-2 and J usage is TRBJ2-5; 12 bases agree with TRBD2. The CDR3 extends over 16 amino acids. CDR1 is LGHNA, CDR2 YNFKEQ, per germline. Trimming cost V 1 base and J 5 bases; bases outside gene matches: 5. The CDR3 DNA is TGTGCCAGCAGCCAAGGTCCTAGCGGGGGGGTGGAGACCCAGTACTTC. It translates to CASSQGPSGGVETQYF.

This clone was observed a few times. The J gene is TRBJ2-5, the V gene TRBV19, with 9 bases identical to TRBD1. The J segment lost 5 bases and the V segment lost 5 bases, leaving 6 bases of the junction unmatched. Germline CDR1 reads LNHDA; CDR2 reads SQIVND (reference sequence). The CDR3 length is 14 residues. The CDR3 protein is CASSSRTGAETQYF. The CDR3 bases are TGTGCCAGTAGTTCAAGGACAGGGGCTGAGACCCAGTACTTC.